The 30 T cell receptor beta chains listed next were all sequenced from one sample in a study of cytomegalovirus exposure and HLA in healthy donors. 60 Vbeta and 13 Jbeta primers were used in PCR. Data came from immunoSEQ multiplex PCR; TCRdb stores just in-frame clones and leaves some out. The data hold some 140,000 clones, with about three quarters observed a single time. The specimen sequenced was PBMCs. All receptors come from a male donor in good health and CMV-seropositive.

On this clone: This CDR3 is also generated by other DNA sequences in the sample. V and J are TRBV5-4 and TRBJ2-3; weak D call: TRBD2 (5 bases). The CDR3 extends over 13 amino acids. Germline CDR1 is SGHNT and CDR2 is YYREEE (reference sequence). V was shortened by 4 bases and J by 5 bases, with 11 bases between the two germline ends. CDR3 nucleotides: TGTGCCAGCAGCCCTGGAGGCCGAGATACGCAGTATTTT. Translation gives CASSPGGRDTQYF.

The rearrangement joins TRBV19 to TRBJ2-7; 9 bases are shared with TRBD2. Germline CDR1 and CDR2: LNHDA and SQIVND (reference sequence). This CDR3 has 14 residues. V gave up 1 base and J gave up 2 bases; unmatched junction bases: 0. CDR3 sequence (DNA): TGTGCCAGTAGTATAGTAGCGGGAGCCTACGAGCAGTACTTC. The encoded protein is CASSIVAGAYEQYF.

The V gene is TRBV19, the J gene TRBJ1-1; TRBD1 might be the D (6 bases). Trimming shortened V by 6 bases and J by 1 base, and 9 bases separated the two germline ends. The CDR3 spans 13 residues. In germline, CDR1 is LNHDA, CDR2 SQIVND (reference sequence). The chain's CDR3 is CASRRGQNTEAFF. The DNA for the CDR3 is TGTGCCAGTAGAAGGGGACAGAACACTGAAGCTTTCTTT.

This clone was seen just once. The chain links TRBV10-3 to TRBJ2-1, with D unclear. From germline, CDR1 is ENHRY and CDR2 SYGVKD. V was pared by 7 bases and J by 0 bases, with 10 bases between. The CDR3 length is 14 residues. In nucleotides, the CDR3 is TGTGCCATCAAGGCGGATAGCTCCTACAATGAGCAGTTCTTC. It encodes CAIKADSSYNEQFF.

The V and J genes are TRBV27 and TRBJ1-5; 9 positions agree with TRBD1. The V and J ends lost 6 bases and 4 bases, in that order; junction bases with no gene match: 7. Germline V lookup: CDR1 MNHEY, CDR2 SMNVEV (reference sequence). The CDR3 is made up of 15 amino acids. CDR3 residues: CASSPQGAGNQPQHF. The CDR3 bases are TGTGCCAGCAGCCCACAGGGGGCTGGGAATCAGCCCCAGCATTTT.

About this clone itself: One end of the junction is discordant with germline, which a read error may explain. In the same sample, other DNA sequences code for this CDR3. J is TRBJ1-3 and V is TRBV30; D gene ambiguous. The CDR3 has 14 amino acids. CDR1 is GTSNPN and CDR2 is SVGIG in the germline V gene (reference sequence). For the CDR3, the DNA is TGTGCCTGTGGGAGAACGATCTCTGGGAACACCATATATTTT. Residues: CACGRTISGNTIYF.

The rearrangement links TRBV29-1 to TRBJ1-6; TRBD1 aligns across 7 bases. CDR3 length: 15 residues. J lost 8 bases, V lost 1 base, and 8 bases had no gene match. Per the germline V gene, CDR1 is SQVTM and CDR2 is ANQGSEA. CDR3 region: CSVEGQGTAYSPLHF. The CDR3 DNA sequence: TGCAGCGTTGAAGGACAGGGAACGGCCTATTCACCCCTCCACTTT. Filled out from reference TRBV29-1 and TRBJ1-6, the complete variable domain reads SAVISQKPSRDICQRGTSLTIQCQVDSQVTMMFWYRQQPGQSLTLIATANQGSEATYESGFVIDKFPISRPNLTFSTLTVSNMSPEDSSIYLCSVEGQGTAYSPLHFGNGTRLTVT.

V gene TRBV7-9 combines with J gene TRBJ2-3; maybe TRBD2 (6 bases). The V and J ends lost 3 bases and 6 bases respectively, with 16 bases between them. The CDR3 spans 15 residues. Germline V gene sequence: CDR1 SEHNR, CDR2 FQNEAQ (reference sequence). The DNA for the CDR3 is TGTGCCAGCAGCTTTTGGTGGGAGGAGGAGGATACGCAGTATTTT. It is translated as CASSFWWEEEDTQYF.

V is TRBV5-4 and J is TRBJ1-1; D possibly corresponds to TRBD1 (6 bases). The CDR3 consists of 15 residues. Per germline, CDR1 SGHNT and CDR2 YYREEE (reference sequence). V shed 2 bases and J shed 0 bases, with 11 bases lying between them. The CDR3: CASSLQTGLNTEAFF. The CDR3 DNA reads as TGTGCCAGCAGCTTACAAACAGGGTTGAACACTGAAGCTTTCTTT.

The chain joins TRBV9 to TRBJ2-1, with 15 bases lining up with TRBD2. The CDR3 has 17 amino acids. CDR1 is SGDLS and CDR2 is YYNGEE in the germline V gene. The junction had 9 bases not matched to a gene; V was cut back by 4 bases and J by 7 bases. The CDR3: CASSPRTSGGAGNEQFF. The CDR3 region has the DNA TGTGCCAGCAGCCCGCGGACTAGCGGGGGGGCTGGGAATGAGCAGTTCTTC.

This chain links TRBV7-9 with TRBJ2-7; tentative D call: TRBD1 (6 bases). With 5 bases removed from V and 3 bases from J, the gap between germline ends came to 14 bases. Germline V gives CDR1 SEHNR, CDR2 FQNEAQ (reference sequence). This CDR3 is built from 14 residues. CDR3 region: CASSGMDSLYEQYF. CDR3 in DNA: TGTGCCAGCAGCGGGATGGACAGCCTCTACGAGCAGTACTTC.

The gene calls are TRBV5-4 and TRBJ2-5; 8 bases are shared with TRBD2. The CDR3 has 15 amino acids. With 4 bases clipped from V and 1 base from J, the junction kept 6 bases outside the gene matches. Germline CDR1 reads SGHNT; CDR2 reads YYREEE (reference sequence). The CDR3 DNA sequence: TGTGCCAGCAGCCCTTATACTAGCGGCCAAGAGACCCAGTACTTC. Its protein is CASSPYTSGQETQYF.

The chain has TRBV19 and TRBJ1-6, with D perhaps matching TRBD1 (6 bases). Trimming pared 3 bases from V and 0 bases from J, leaving 9 bases between. The germline V gene encodes CDR1 LNHDA and CDR2 SQIVND (reference sequence). CDR3 length equals 16 residues. DNA for the CDR3: TGTGCCAGTAGTATGGGACACCGCTCCTATAATTCACCCCTCCACTTT. Residues: CASSMGHRSYNSPLHF.

J is TRBJ2-7 and V is TRBV5-1, with D maybe TRBD2 (6 bases). Germline assignment: CDR1 SGHRS and CDR2 YFSETQ. The CDR3 loop spans 13 amino acids. V shed 4 bases and J shed 3 bases, with 11 bases lying between them. The DNA for the CDR3 is TGCGCCAGCAGCATCAATAGCGGCTACGAGCAGTACTTC. Encoded protein: CASSINSGYEQYF.

A few counts support this clone. The rearrangement joins TRBV18 to TRBJ2-5; TRBD2 aligns across 10 bases. The V gene's germline CDR1 is KGHSH and CDR2 LQKENI. The CDR3 consists of 16 residues. V dropped 3 bases and J dropped 7; count of bases not matched to a gene: 11. The CDR3 loop is CASSPLAGAPSGTQYF. For the CDR3, the DNA is TGTGCCAGCTCACCTCTAGCGGGAGCCCCCAGTGGGACCCAGTACTTC.

The chain couples TRBV9 to TRBJ2-7; D might be TRBD1 (6 bases). The CDR3 totals 15 residues. Germline V gene lookup returns CDR1 SGDLS and CDR2 YYNGEE. Trimming pared 3 bases from V and 4 bases from J, leaving 17 bases between. CDR3 region: CASSASLLQGYEQYF. As DNA, the CDR3 is TGTGCCAGCAGCGCCTCCCTGCTACAGGGATACGAGCAGTACTTC. The whole variable domain, remainder taken from reference TRBV9 and TRBJ2-7, is DSGVTQTPKHLITATGQRVTLRCSPRSGDLSVYWYQQSLDQGLQFLIQYYNGEERAKGNILERFSAQQFPDLHSELNLSSLELGDSALYFCASSASLLQGYEQYFGPGTRLTVT.

V gene TRBV4-1 combines with J gene TRBJ1-4; D is possibly TRBD1 (6 bases). The V end lost 0 bases, the J end lost 7 bases, and 15 bases lay between the germline ends. The CDR3 extends over 16 amino acids. CDR1 MGHRA and CDR2 YSYEKL come from the germline V gene. The CDR3 DNA reads TGCGCCAGCAGCCAAGATAGGGGGAGACATGGTGAAAAACTGTTTTTT. It is translated as CASSQDRGRHGEKLFF.

This CDR3 is CATSRDQGDEKLFF. CDR3 nucleotide sequence: TGTGCCACCAGCAGAGATCAGGGGGATGAAAAACTGTTTTTT. The V gene is TRBV15, the J gene TRBJ1-4; 7 positions agree with TRBD1. CDR1 and CDR2 (germline): LNHNV, YYDKDF (reference sequence). The CDR3 length is 14 residues. V lost 0 bases to trimming and J lost 6 bases; unmatched junction nucleotides: 1.

V gene TRBV4-2 combines with J gene TRBJ1-4; D possibly corresponds to TRBD1 (6 bases). The CDR3 spans 16 residues. Germline CDR1 is LGHNA and CDR2 is YNFKEQ. V was clipped by 0 bases and J by 4 bases, with 12 bases between them. In DNA, the CDR3 is TGTGCCAGCAGCCAAGATGTAGGACAGATTAATGAAAAACTGTTTTTT. Protein: CASSQDVGQINEKLFF.

The chain carries TRBV27 and TRBJ2-3; 9 bases are shared with TRBD2. CDR1 MNHEY and CDR2 SMNVEV come from the germline V gene (reference sequence). The CDR3 length is 15 residues. V dropped 2 bases and J dropped 8; count of bases not matched to a gene: 8. This CDR3 is CASSLMSPSGTTQYF. CDR3 sequence (DNA): TGTGCCAGCAGTTTAATGTCCCCTAGCGGGACTACGCAGTATTTT.

This clone was seen just once. CDR3 bases: TGCGCCAGCAGCTTGACGCAGATAACTGAAGCTTTCTTT. It encodes CASSLTQITEAFF. The chain is built from TRBV5-1 and TRBJ1-1, with D hard to call. Trimming pared 1 base from V and 5 bases from J, leaving 9 bases between. Germline V lookup: CDR1 SGHRS, CDR2 YFSETQ. The CDR3 runs 13 residues.

The J gene is TRBJ1-1, the V gene TRBV29-1, with D unresolved. Looked up from germline, CDR1 is SQVTM and CDR2 is ANQGSEA. This CDR3 contains 10 residues. Trimming removed 6 bases from V and 11 bases from J, with 13 bases in between. CDR3: CSVEAPGAFF. CDR3 in DNA: TGCAGCGTCGAGGCGCCCGGGGCTTTCTTT.

This clone was counted between two and nine times. This chain uses TRBV29-1 with TRBJ2-3; D might be TRBD2 (5 bases). Per germline, CDR1 SQVTM and CDR2 ANQGSEA. The CDR3 consists of 14 residues. V was shortened by 3 bases and J by 1 base, with 11 bases between the two germline ends. The CDR3 region has the DNA TGCAGCGTTGATTTTGCGCGGGGCACAGATACGCAGTATTTT. It specifies CSVDFARGTDTQYF.

J is TRBJ1-5 and V is TRBV10-3, with D possibly being TRBD1 (6 bases). The CDR3 consists of 14 residues. Trimming stripped 2 bases from V and 3 bases from J, with 8 bases between. CDR1 ENHRY and CDR2 SYGVKD come from the germline V gene. CDR3 in DNA: TGTGCCATCAGTGAGGGACAGAACAATCAGCCCCAGCATTTT. Translating gives CAISEGQNNQPQHF.

This chain uses TRBV2 with TRBJ2-2; 9 bases fit TRBD1. This CDR3 comprises 13 residues. With 10 bases clipped from V and 6 bases from J, the junction kept 6 bases outside the gene matches. Germline CDR1 and CDR2: SNHLY and FYNNEI. CDR3: CANRGLSAGELFF. CDR3 nucleotide sequence: TGTGCCAACAGGGGGCTAAGTGCCGGGGAGCTGTTTTTT.

The chain joins TRBV27 to TRBJ2-7, with D perhaps matching TRBD2 (5 bases). The CDR3 runs to 13 residues. Trimming pared 0 bases from V and 6 bases from J, leaving 9 bases between. Germline V CDR1 and CDR2: MNHEY, SMNVEV (reference sequence). The CDR3 nucleotides read TGTGCCAGCAGTTTATCCGACTATGGCGAGCAGTACTTC. Translating gives CASSLSDYGEQYF.

This clone was detected only a few times. V and J are TRBV27 and TRBJ1-1; D perhaps matches TRBD1 (5 bases). The V end lost 3 bases, the J end lost 4 bases, and 9 bases lay between the germline ends. The CDR3 length is 13 residues. From germline, CDR1 is MNHEY and CDR2 SMNVEV (reference sequence). The CDR3 DNA reads TGTGCCAGCAGTTTGGCAGGGCGCACTGAAGCTTTCTTT. Protein: CASSLAGRTEAFF.

The CDR3 DNA follows: TGTGCCAGCAGCTTGATCGACACTAGCGAAGCTTTCTTT. This translates into CASSLIDTSEAFF. The chain has TRBV7-3 and TRBJ1-1; D gene unclear. CDR3 length: 13 amino acids. V gave up 3 bases and J gave up 8 bases, with 13 bases separating them. Looked up from germline, CDR1 is SGHTA and CDR2 is FQGTGA. The whole variable domain, filled in from reference TRBV7-3 and TRBJ1-1, reads GAGVSQTPSNKVTEKGKYVELRCDPISGHTALYWYRQSLGQGPEFLIYFQGTGAADDSGLPNDRFFAVRPEGSVSTLKIQRTERGDSAVYLCASSLIDTSEAFFGQGTRLTVV.

The rearrangement uses TRBV7-9 and TRBJ2-5, with D possibly being TRBD1 (5 bases). Germline values: CDR1 SEHNR, CDR2 FQNEAQ (reference sequence). V was trimmed by 5 bases and J by 0 bases, leaving 13 bases between them. The CDR3 consists of 15 residues. The CDR3 DNA sequence: TGTGCCAGCAGCCTCCGACAGCTGTACCAAGAGACCCAGTACTTC. This gives the protein CASSLRQLYQETQYF. The complete variable domain, with remaining parts taken from reference TRBV7-9 and TRBJ2-5, reads DTGVSQNPRHKITKRGQNVTFRCDPISEHNRLYWYRQTLGQGPEFLTYFQNEAQLEKSRLLSDRFSAERPKGSFSTLEIQRTEQGDSAMYLCASSLRQLYQETQYFGPGTRLLVL.

The chain recombines TRBV5-1 with TRBJ1-1; 8 bases match TRBD1. V lost 1 base and J lost 4; bases outside the gene matches: 3. This CDR3 is 14 amino acids long. CDR1 and CDR2 from the germline V gene are SGHRS and YFSETQ. For the CDR3, the DNA is TGCGCCAGCAGCTTGACCGGACAGGGCACTGAAGCTTTCTTT. It translates to CASSLTGQGTEAFF.